A selection of T cell receptor beta chains follows, all from one sample in a study of OX40 agonist ivuxolimab in advanced cancers. Here immunoSEQ multiplex PCR was the method, and the copy in TCRdb shows in-frame clones only, minus some. The table has tens of thousands of clones, just under 85% seen once. The specimen was CD4+ or CD8+ T cells sorted from blood, collected in a trial of the OX40 agonist ivuxolimab. The receptor set was obtained from an adult with an advanced solid tumor such as melanoma, head and neck, liver or kidney cancer. CDR3s include the opening cysteine and the closing phenylalanine or tryptophan. D genes are given only for firm matches. Clone size is stated in some rows and not others, as once, few, many or a class when expanded.

TRBD1	once	TRBV10-3	TRBJ2-7	CAINAGDRVREQYF	TGTGCCATTAACGCAGGGGACAGGGTAAGGGAGCAGTACTTC
TRBD2	-	TRBV4-1	TRBJ2-3	CASSQGLAGADTQYF	TGCGCCAGCAGCCAAGGGCTAGCGGGCGCAGATACGCAGTATTTT
-	-	TRBV4-2	TRBJ1-3	CASSQAEGSGNTIYF	TGTGCCAGCAGCCAGGCAGAGGGCTCTGGAAACACCATATATTTT
-	-	TRBV28	TRBJ1-5	CASSLWTGNQPQHF	TGTGCCAGCAGTTTATGGACAGGCAATCAGCCCCAGCATTTT
-	-	TRBV5-6	TRBJ2-3	CASSSGGDYTDTQYF	TGTGCCAGCAGCTCCGGGGGAGACTACACAGATACGCAGTATTTT
-	-	TRBV30	TRBJ1-1	CAWRENRVTEAFF	TGTGCCTGGAGGGAGAACAGGGTAACTGAAGCTTTCTTT
-	-	TRBV6-1	TRBJ2-3	CASSEAQRGDTQYF	TGTGCCAGCAGTGAAGCCCAACGGGGCGATACGCAGTATTTT
-	-	TRBV9	TRBJ1-5	CASSPGQTSNQPQHF	TGTGCCAGCAGCCCGGGACAAACTAGCAATCAGCCCCAGCATTTT
-	-	TRBV13	TRBJ1-6	CASSFRSTGSPLHF	TGTGCCAGCAGTTTTAGGAGCACGGGGTCACCCCTCCACTTT
TRBD1	-	TRBV7-2	TRBJ1-2	CASGDQVIRDSYNFYGYTF	TGTGCCAGCGGCGACCAAGTGATACGGGACAGCTATAATTTTTATGGCTACACCTTC
-	-	TRBV11-2	TRBJ2-5	CASSSNVGGQETQYF	TGTGCCAGCAGCTCAAATGTGGGGGGACAAGAGACCCAGTACTTC
TRBD1	few	TRBV7-8	TRBJ1-5	CASSLGGTGDQPQHF	TGTGCCAGCAGCTTAGGGGGGACAGGAGACCAGCCCCAGCATTTT
-	medium-sized	TRBV30	TRBJ2-6	CAWKFSSGANVLTF	TGTGCCTGGAAGTTCTCCTCTGGGGCCAACGTCCTGACTTTC
-	-	TRBV4-1	TRBJ2-2	CASSHFTGELFF	TGCGCCAGCAGCCACTTCACCGGGGAGCTGTTTTTT
TRBD1	-	TRBV9	TRBJ2-2	CASSPWTGGVTGELFF	TGTGCCAGCAGCCCCTGGACAGGGGGGGTTACCGGGGAGCTGTTTTTT
-	-	TRBV7-9	TRBJ1-3	CASSYEYTIYF	TGTGCCAGCAGTTACGAATACACCATATATTTT
-	-	TRBV27	TRBJ1-2	CASSPLVPFGVSNYGYTF	TGTGCCAGCAGTCCCCTCGTACCCTTCGGGGTCTCTAACTATGGCTACACCTTC
TRBD1	-	TRBV6-1	TRBJ2-2	CASSAGTDTGELFF	TGTGCCAGCAGCGCCGGGACAGATACCGGGGAGCTGTTTTTT
-	-	TRBV18	TRBJ1-4	CASSRNGFNEKLFF	TGTGCCAGCTCACGGAACGGATTTAATGAAAAACTGTTTTTT
TRBD1	-	TRBV13	TRBJ1-1	CASSRDRGRGTEAFF	TGTGCCAGCAGCCGAGACAGGGGCAGGGGCACTGAAGCTTTCTTT
-	-	TRBV7-9	TRBJ2-1	CASSSLSWNEQFF	TGTGCCAGCAGCTCCCTGAGCTGGAATGAGCAGTTCTTC
-	-	TRBV9	TRBJ1-3	CASSANRVSGNTIYF	TGTGCCAGCAGCGCAAACAGGGTTTCCGGAAACACCATATATTTT
-	-	TRBV7-8	TRBJ1-2	CASSLASAVEGYTF	TGTGCCAGCAGCTTAGCTTCGGCAGTGGAAGGCTACACCTTC
-	-	TRBV7-3	TRBJ2-2	CASSLGGGGELFF	TGTGCCAGCAGCTTAGGAGGCGGCGGGGAGCTGTTTTTT